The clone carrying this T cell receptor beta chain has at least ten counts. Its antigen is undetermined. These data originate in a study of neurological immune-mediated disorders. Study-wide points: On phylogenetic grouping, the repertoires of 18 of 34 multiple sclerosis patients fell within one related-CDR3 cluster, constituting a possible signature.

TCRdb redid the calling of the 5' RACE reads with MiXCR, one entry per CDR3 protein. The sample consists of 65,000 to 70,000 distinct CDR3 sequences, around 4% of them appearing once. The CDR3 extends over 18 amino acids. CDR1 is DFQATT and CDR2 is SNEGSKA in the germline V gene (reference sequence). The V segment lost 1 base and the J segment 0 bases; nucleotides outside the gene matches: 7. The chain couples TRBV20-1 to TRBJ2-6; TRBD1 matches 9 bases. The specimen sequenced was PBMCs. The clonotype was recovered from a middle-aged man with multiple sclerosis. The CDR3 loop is CSARAYGQGSSGANVLTF. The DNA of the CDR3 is TGCAGTGCTAGAGCATACGGACAGGGGAGCTCTGGGGCCAACGTCCTGACTTTC.